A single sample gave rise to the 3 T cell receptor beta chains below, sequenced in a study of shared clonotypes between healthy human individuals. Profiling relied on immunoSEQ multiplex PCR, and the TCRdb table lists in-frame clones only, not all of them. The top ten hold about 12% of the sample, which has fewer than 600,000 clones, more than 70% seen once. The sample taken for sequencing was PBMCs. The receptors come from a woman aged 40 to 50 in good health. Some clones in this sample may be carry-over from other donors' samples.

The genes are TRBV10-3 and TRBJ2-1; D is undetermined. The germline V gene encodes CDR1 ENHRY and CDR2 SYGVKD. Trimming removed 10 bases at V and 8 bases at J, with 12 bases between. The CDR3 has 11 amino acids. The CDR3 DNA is TGTGCCACAGCCGAGTTTGATGAGCAGTTCTTC. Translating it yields CATAEFDEQFF.

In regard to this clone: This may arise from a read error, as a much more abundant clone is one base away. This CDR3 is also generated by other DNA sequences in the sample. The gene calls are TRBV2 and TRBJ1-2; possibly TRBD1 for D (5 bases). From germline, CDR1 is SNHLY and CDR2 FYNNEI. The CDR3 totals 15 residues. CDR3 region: CASSEVRDNPYGYTF. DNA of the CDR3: TGTGCCAGCAGTGAAGTCAGGGATAACCCATATGGTTACACCTTC.

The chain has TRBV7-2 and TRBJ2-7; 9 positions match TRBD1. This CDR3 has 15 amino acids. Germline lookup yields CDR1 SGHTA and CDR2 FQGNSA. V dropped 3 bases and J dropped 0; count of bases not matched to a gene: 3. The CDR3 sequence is CASSFSTGGSYEQYF. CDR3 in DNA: TGTGCCAGCAGCTTTTCGACAGGGGGCTCCTACGAGCAGTACTTC.